One and the same sample provided the 8 T cell receptor beta chains below, sequenced in a study of glioma-infiltrating T cells. Using RNA template, CDR3s of TCR alpha and beta were amplified with iRepertoire arm-PCR. TCRdb recomputed calls from the multiplex PCR reads with MiXCR, one row per CDR3 protein. The data show 93,000 or so distinct CDR3 sequences, with 29% seen just once and 40% to 45% held by the top ten. The specimen sequenced was glioma tissue, nonneoplastic brain tissue, or PBMCs (not recorded which). The receptors were sampled from a human donor with low-grade glioma or glioblastoma, undergoing nonglioma brain surgery, or in good health (not recorded which).

This clonotype came up many times. This sequence joins TRBV11-2 and TRBJ2-7; weak D call: TRBD2 (5 bases). Germline V gene sequence: CDR1 SGHAT, CDR2 FQNNGV. The CDR3 sequence is 11 residues long. V was shortened by 11 bases and J by 3 bases, with 11 bases between the two germline ends. The CDR3 region is CAAGTHYEQYF. CDR3 DNA sequence: TGTGCCGCGGGCACTCACTACGAGCAGTACTTC.

The chain joins TRBV5-1 to TRBJ2-1; 8 nucleotides agree with TRBD1. The J segment lost 6 bases and the V segment lost 3 bases, leaving 8 bases of the junction unmatched. This CDR3 comprises 15 residues. Germline V CDR1 and CDR2: SGHRS, YFSETQ. DNA of the CDR3: TGCGCCAGCAGCTCTGGGCGGACAGGGCTCAATGAGCAGTTCTTC. Translating it yields CASSSGRTGLNEQFF.

This clonotype was picked up a small number of times. This chain links TRBV29-1 with TRBJ2-1; D possibly matches TRBD1 or TRBD2 (5 bases each). Deletions cut 6 bases from V and 6 bases from J, with 15 bases between. Germline V CDR1 and CDR2: SQVTM, ANQGSEA. The CDR3 runs 13 residues. The DNA for the CDR3 is TGCAGCGTGACCGGGACGGCGGGCAATGAGCAGTTCTTC. It encodes CSVTGTAGNEQFF.

This clonotype was counted at least ten times. V usage is TRBV18 and J usage is TRBJ1-1, with TRBD1 identical over 8 bases. CDR3 length: 14 residues. The germline V gene has CDR1 KGHSH and CDR2 LQKENI. The J segment lost 1 base and the V segment lost 6 bases, leaving 4 bases of the junction unmatched. The CDR3 loop is CASSRDRKNTEAFF. CDR3 DNA sequence: TGTGCCAGCTCGCGGGACAGGAAGAACACTGAAGCTTTCTTT.

This clonotype was recorded a few times. The chain uses TRBV5-4 and TRBJ2-1, with 9 bases aligning to TRBD2. Germline CDR1 is SGHNT and CDR2 is YYREEE (reference sequence). The V and J ends lost 1 base and 10 bases, in that order; junction bases with no gene match: 6. The CDR3 is made up of 14 amino acids. The CDR3 region has the DNA TGTGCCAGCAGCTTGAAGTCTAGCGGGGTCGAGCAGTTCTTC. Protein: CASSLKSSGVEQFF.

Notes on this clonotype: A read error may be the cause here, since a much bigger clone is one base away. The chain employs TRBV20-1 and TRBJ1-2; a weak D match, TRBD1 (5 bases). This CDR3 contains 12 residues. Germline V gives CDR1 DFQATT, CDR2 SNEGSKA (reference sequence). V shed 2 bases and J shed 11 bases, with 15 bases lying between them. The CDR3 DNA is TGCAGTGCTAGAATAGGGACCGGGAAGTACACCTTC. Protein: CSARIGTGKYTF.

This clonotype was counted many times. The rearrangement links TRBV20-1 to TRBJ2-3, with D tentatively TRBD1 or TRBD2 (5 bases each). CDR1 DFQATT and CDR2 SNEGSKA come from the germline V gene (reference sequence). The CDR3 is 14 residues long. V gave up 1 base and J gave up 2 bases, with 10 bases separating them. DNA of the CDR3: TGCAGTGCTAGAGGGGGGTGGTCCACAGATACGCAGTATTTT. Translated: CSARGGWSTDTQYF.

The table lists this clonotype with many counts. The chain carries TRBV7-9 and TRBJ1-5, with D uncertain. This CDR3 contains 13 residues. Germline CDR1 is SEHNR and CDR2 is FQNEAQ (reference sequence). V lost 8 bases to trimming and J lost 1 base, with 9 bases between them. The CDR3 DNA is TGTGCCAGCCGATCCATGAGCAATCAGCCCCAGCATTTT. It encodes CASRSMSNQPQHF.